This T cell receptor beta chain was sequenced for a study of blood T cells in healthy people across ages. CDR3 size: 16 residues. Per germline, CDR1 DFQATT and CDR2 SNEGSKA (reference sequence). Donors gave roughly 10 milliliters of peripheral blood apiece. A second about 7 to 11 cycle PCR used barcoded and J-beta primers. TCRdb re-derived calls from the 5' RACE reads in MiXCR, one entry per CDR3 protein. The sample records about a million distinct CDR3 sequences, about 48% being singletons. The sequence derives from a young man in good health. Input material: blood. J is TRBJ2-7 and V is TRBV20-1; 9 positions agree with TRBD1. Gene TRBJ2-5 matches the end of the DNA better, so the J call may be wrong. CDR3 residues: CSARDDRGGRRETQYF. The CDR3 DNA reads TGCAGTGCTAGAGATGACAGGGGGGGGAGGCGAGAGACCCAGTACTTC.